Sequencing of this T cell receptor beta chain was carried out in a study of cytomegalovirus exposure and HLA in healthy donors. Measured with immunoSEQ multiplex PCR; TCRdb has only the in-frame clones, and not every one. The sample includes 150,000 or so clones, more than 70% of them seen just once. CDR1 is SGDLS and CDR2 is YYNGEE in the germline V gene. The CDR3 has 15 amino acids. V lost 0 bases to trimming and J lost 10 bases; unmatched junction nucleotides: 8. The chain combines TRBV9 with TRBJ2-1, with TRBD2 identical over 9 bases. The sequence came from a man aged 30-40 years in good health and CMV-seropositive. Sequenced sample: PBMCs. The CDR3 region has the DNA TGTGCCAGCAGCGTAGTGGGTAGCGGGAGTAGCGAGCAGTTCTTC. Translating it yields CASSVVGSGSSEQFF.